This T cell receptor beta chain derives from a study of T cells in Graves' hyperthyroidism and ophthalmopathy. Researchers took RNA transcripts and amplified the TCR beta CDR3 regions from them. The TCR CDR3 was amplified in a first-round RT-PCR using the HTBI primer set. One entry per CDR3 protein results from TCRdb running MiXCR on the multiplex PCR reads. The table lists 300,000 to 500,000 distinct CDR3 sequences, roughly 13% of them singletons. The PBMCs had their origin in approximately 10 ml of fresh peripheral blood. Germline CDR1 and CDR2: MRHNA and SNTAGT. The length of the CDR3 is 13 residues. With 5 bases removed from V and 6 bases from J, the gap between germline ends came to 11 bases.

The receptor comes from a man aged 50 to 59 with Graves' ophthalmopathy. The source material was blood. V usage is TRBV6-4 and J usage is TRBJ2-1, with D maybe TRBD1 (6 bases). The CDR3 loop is CASSSDRRNEQFF. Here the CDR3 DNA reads TGTGCCAGCAGTTCCGACAGGCGCAATGAGCAGTTCTTC.